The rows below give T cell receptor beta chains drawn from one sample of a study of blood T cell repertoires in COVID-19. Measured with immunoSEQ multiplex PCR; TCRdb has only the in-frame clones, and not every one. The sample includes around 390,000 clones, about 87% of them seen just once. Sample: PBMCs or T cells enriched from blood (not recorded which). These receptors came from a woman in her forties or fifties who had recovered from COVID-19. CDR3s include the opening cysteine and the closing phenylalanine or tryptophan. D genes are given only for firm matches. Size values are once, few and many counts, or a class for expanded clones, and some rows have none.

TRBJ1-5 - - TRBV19 TGTGCCAGTAGTATACTCTCTTCCAGGGCGCCCCAGCATTTT CASSILSSRAPQHF
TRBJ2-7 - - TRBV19 TGTGCCAGTAGTATAGGGACTGGCTCCTACGAGCAGTACTTC CASSIGTGSYEQYF
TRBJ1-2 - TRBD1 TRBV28 TGTGCCAGCAGTTTAGCGACAGGGGTTGGCTACACCTTC CASSLATGVGYTF
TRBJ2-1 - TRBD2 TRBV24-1 TGTGCCACCAGCACCACTAGCGGGGGGCCGGAAGAGCAGTTCTTC CATSTTSGGPEEQFF
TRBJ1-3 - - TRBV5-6 TGTGCCAGCAGCTTACAGGGTTCGGGAAACACCATATATTTT CASSLQGSGNTIYF
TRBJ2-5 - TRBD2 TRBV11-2 TGTGCCAGCAGCTCCCATGGACTAGCGGGGGATCAAGAGACCCAGTACTTC CASSSHGLAGDQETQYF
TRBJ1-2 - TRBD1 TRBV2 TGTGCCAGCAGCCCTCAGGGGGGCAATGGCTACACCTTC CASSPQGGNGYTF
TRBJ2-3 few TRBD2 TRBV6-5 TGTGCCAGCAGTTTCCAGCGGGGGACAGATACGCAGTATTTT CASSFQRGTDTQYF
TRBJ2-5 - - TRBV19 TGTGCCAGTAGTGGGGCGTACTTC CASSGAYF
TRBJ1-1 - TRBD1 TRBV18 TGTGCCAGCTCCCGGGGAGGACAGGGAAGCACTGAAGCTTTCTTT CASSRGGQGSTEAFF
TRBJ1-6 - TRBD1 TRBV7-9 TGTGCCAGCAGCCCGGACAGGGGAAATTCACCCCTCCACTTT CASSPDRGNSPLHF
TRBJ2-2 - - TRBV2 TGTGCCAGCGGTCCTGACAGGCTAGGAGGGGAGCTGTTTTTT CASGPDRLGGELFF
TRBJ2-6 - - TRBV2 TGTGCCAGCAGTGAATTAGGGGTGCATGGGGCCAACGTCCTGACTTTC CASSELGVHGANVLTF
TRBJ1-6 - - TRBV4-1 TGCGCCAGCAGCCAAGATTTAACGGGTAGTCGGTCACCCCTCCACTTT CASSQDLTGSRSPLHF
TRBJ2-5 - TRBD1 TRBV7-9 TGTGCCAGCAGCAGAAAAGACAGGGCGCGCGAGACCCAGTACTTC CASSRKDRARETQYF
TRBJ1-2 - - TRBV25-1 TGTGCCAGCAGTGACAGGGGTCCCTATGGCTACACCTTC CASSDRGPYGYTF
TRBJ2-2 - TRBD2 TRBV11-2 TGTGCCAGCAGCCGCATGGGCGGGGGGGCCGACGGGGAGCTGTTTTTT CASSRMGGGADGELFF
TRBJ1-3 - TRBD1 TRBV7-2 TGTGCCAGCAGTCCCGGGACAGGGCTCGGAAACACCATATATTTT CASSPGTGLGNTIYF
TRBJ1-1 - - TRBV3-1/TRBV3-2 TGTGCCAGCAGCCAAGATAGGAGACCCTTGAACACTGAAGCTTTCTTT CASSQDRRPLNTEAFF
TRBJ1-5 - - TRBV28 TGTGCCAGCAGCCTCACGAGTCAGCCCCAGCATTTT CASSLTSQPQHF
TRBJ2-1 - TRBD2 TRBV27 TGTGCCAGCAGTTTGGCGGGGGGCGTCGAGCAGTTCTTC CASSLAGGVEQFF
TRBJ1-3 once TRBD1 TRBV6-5 TGTGCCACCCAACAGGGGTTCCTAGACACCATATATTTT CATQQGFLDTIYF
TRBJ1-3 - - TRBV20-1 TGCAGTGCTAGTCAACAGGGAAACACCATATATTTT CSASQQGNTIYF
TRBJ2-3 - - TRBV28 TGTGCCAGCAGTCGAACCCCAGGGGGCACAGATACGCAGTATTTT CASSRTPGGTDTQYF
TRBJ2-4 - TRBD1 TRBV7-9 TGTGCCAGCAGTTCCGGGACAGGCCCTTCTCAGGAGGCCAAAAACATTCAGTACTTC CASSSGTGPSQEAKNIQYF
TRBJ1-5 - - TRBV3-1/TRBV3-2 TGTGCCAGCAGCCAAGGCTGGGACATAAATTATAGCAATCAGCCCCAGCATTTT CASSQGWDINYSNQPQHF
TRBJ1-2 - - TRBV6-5 TGTGCCAGCAGTATAGACAGAAACTATGGCTACACCTTC CASSIDRNYGYTF
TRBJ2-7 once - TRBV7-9 TGTGCCAGCAGCTCGGACTTTGACGAGCAGTACTTC CASSSDFDEQYF
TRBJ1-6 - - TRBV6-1 TGTGCCAGCAGTGACAGGGATAATTCACCCCTCCACTTT CASSDRDNSPLHF
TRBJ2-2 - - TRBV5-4 TGTGCCAGCAGCTTCGGCACGGGGTCTCCTAGTGGCACCGGGGAGCTGTTTTTT CASSFGTGSPSGTGELFF
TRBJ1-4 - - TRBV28 TGTGCCAGCAGCTTTACGTGGCAGGACCCGGGAACCGGTGAAAAACTGTTTTTT CASSFTWQDPGTGEKLFF
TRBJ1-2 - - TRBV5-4 TGTGCCAGCAGCCTTCTCTATCCTAACAGGCCTATCGATGGCTACACCTTC CASSLLYPNRPIDGYTF
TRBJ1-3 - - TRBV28 TGTGCCAGCAAGGCGGCAGGGCCTGGAAACACCATATATTTT CASKAAGPGNTIYF
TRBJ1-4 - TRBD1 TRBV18 TGTGCCAGCTCACCCCGACAGGGGGAGGAAAAACTGTTTTTT CASSPRQGEEKLFF
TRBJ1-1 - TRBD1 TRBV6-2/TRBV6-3 TGTGCCAGCAGTTTCCGGACAGGGTCGGACACTGAAGCTTTCTTT CASSFRTGSDTEAFF
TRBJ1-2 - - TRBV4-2 TGTGCCAGCAGCCCCCGGGGAGGGAACTATGGCTACACCTTC CASSPRGGNYGYTF
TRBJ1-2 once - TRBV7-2 TGTGCCAGCAGCTTATTCTACGAGTATGGCTACACCTTC CASSLFYEYGYTF
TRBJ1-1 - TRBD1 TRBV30 TGTGCCTGGAGCCCTAACAGGGGGTGGGTGAACACTGAAGCTTTCTTT CAWSPNRGWVNTEAFF
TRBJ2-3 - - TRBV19 TGTGCCAGTAGTATAGATAGGGGGGATACGCAGTATTTT CASSIDRGDTQYF
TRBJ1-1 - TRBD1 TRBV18 TGTGCCAGCTCACCAAGGACAGGGCGGGATACTGAAGCTTTCTTT CASSPRTGRDTEAFF
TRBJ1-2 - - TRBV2 TGTGCCAGCAGTGAAGCCCTTAACTATGGCTACACCTTC CASSEALNYGYTF
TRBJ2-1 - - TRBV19 TGTGCCAGTAGTATGTCCTACAGGTACAATGAGCAGTTCTTC CASSMSYRYNEQFF
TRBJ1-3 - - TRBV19 TGTGCCAGTAGTATAGGCTCCGGACAGAGCTCTGGAAACACCATATATTTT CASSIGSGQSSGNTIYF
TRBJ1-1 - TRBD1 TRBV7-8 TGTGCCAGCAGCTTTGGAGTAGGGACAGGGGGCCTGGACAAAGCTTTCTTT CASSFGVGTGGLDKAFF
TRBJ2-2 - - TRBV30 TGTGCCTGGAGTGTAGGAGGGCCCGGGGAGCTGTTTTTT CAWSVGGPGELFF
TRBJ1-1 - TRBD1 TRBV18 TGTGCCAGCTCACCAACGACAGGGTACACTGAAGCTTTCTTT CASSPTTGYTEAFF
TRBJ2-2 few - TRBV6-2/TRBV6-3 TGTGCCAGCAGTTTGACAGGGAACACCGGGGAGCTGTTTTTT CASSLTGNTGELFF
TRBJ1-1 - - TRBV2 TGTGCCAGCACTCACCAAGGGGAAAATGAAGCTTTCTTT CASTHQGENEAFF